This TCR beta chain was obtained from a study of blood T cell repertoires in COVID-19. Study details: T cells, B-cell-depleted T cells, or PBMCs provided the cDNA or gDNA that served as material.

The CDR3 runs 12 residues. Trimming removed 10 bases from V and 0 bases from J, with 7 bases in between. Germline CDR1 and CDR2: MNHEY and SVGAGI. Clinical history as reported by participants underpinned cohort assignment. The study recruited exposed participants who had met a COVID-19 case within 2 weeks before entry. Produced via immunoSEQ multiplex PCR; TCRdb's table is partial and in-frame only. The table lists more than 300,000 clones, approximately 90% of them singletons. Sample: PBMCs or T cells enriched from blood (not recorded which). The V gene is TRBV6-5, the J gene TRBJ2-1; D is uncertain. The TCR was taken from a woman in her thirties or forties who had been exposed to COVID-19. The CDR3 DNA reads as TGTGCCACTCTATTCTCCTACAATGAGCAGTTCTTC. Protein sequence: CATLFSYNEQFF.